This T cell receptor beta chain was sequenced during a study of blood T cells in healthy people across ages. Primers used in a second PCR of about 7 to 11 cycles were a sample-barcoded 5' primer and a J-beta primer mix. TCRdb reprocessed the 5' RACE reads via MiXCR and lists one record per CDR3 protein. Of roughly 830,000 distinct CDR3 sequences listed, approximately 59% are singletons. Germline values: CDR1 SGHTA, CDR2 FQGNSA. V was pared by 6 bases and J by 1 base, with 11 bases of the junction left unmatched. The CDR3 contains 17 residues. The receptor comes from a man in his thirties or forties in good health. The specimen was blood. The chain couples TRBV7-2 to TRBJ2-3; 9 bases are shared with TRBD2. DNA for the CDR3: TGTGCCAGCAGTTTGAGACTAGCGGAGGGCGGCACAGATACGCAGTATTTT. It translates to CASSLRLAEGGTDTQYF.